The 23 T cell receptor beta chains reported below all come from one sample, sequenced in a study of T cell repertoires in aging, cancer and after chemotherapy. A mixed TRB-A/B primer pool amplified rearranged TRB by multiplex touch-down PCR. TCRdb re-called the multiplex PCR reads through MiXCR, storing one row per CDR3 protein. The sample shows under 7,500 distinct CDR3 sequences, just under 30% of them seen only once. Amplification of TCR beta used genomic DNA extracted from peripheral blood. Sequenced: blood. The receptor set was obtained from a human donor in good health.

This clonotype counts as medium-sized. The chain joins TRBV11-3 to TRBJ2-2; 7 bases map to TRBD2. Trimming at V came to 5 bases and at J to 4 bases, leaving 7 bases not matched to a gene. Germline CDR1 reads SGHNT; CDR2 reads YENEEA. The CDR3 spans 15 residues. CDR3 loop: CASSREGLSTGELFF. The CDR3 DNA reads TGTGCCAGCAGCAGAGAGGGACTATCCACCGGGGAGCTGTTTTTT. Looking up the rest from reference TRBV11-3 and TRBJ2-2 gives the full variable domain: EAGVVQSPRYKIIEKKQPVAFWCNPISGHNTLYWYLQNLGQGPELLIRYENEEAVDDSQLPKDRFSAERLKGVDSTLKIQPAELGDSAVYLCASSREGLSTGELFFGEGSRLTVL.

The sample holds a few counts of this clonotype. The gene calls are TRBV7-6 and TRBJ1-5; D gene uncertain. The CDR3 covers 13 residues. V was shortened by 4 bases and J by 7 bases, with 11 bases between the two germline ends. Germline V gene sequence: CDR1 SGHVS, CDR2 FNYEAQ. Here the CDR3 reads CASSWGIGQPQHF. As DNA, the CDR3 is TGTGCCAGCAGCTGGGGTATAGGACAGCCCCAGCATTTT.

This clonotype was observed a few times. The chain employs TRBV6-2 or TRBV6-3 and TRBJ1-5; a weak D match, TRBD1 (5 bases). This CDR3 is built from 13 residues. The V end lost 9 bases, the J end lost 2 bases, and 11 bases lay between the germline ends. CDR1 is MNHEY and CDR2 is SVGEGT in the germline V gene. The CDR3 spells CASTIQGNQPQHF. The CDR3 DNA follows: TGTGCCAGTACAATACAGGGCAATCAGCCCCAGCATTTT.

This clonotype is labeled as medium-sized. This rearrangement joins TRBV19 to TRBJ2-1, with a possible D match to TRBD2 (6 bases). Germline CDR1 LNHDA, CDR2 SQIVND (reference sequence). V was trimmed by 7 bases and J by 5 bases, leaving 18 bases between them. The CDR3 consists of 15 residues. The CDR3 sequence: CASMRGGEWDNEQFF. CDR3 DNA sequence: TGTGCCAGTATGCGGGGCGGGGAGTGGGACAATGAGCAGTTCTTC.

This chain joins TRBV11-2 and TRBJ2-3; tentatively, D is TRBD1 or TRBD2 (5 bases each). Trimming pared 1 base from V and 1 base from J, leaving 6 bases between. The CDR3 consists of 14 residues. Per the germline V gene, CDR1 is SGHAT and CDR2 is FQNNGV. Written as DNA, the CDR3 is TGTGCCAGCAGCTTAGGAGGGGGCACAGATACGCAGTATTTT. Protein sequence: CASSLGGGTDTQYF.

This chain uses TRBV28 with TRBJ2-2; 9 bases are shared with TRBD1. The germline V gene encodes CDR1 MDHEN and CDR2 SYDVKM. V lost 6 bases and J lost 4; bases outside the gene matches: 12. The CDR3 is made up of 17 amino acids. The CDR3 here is CASRSLTRDRVTGELFF. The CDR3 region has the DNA TGTGCCAGCAGGAGCCTAACCCGGGACAGGGTCACCGGGGAGCTGTTTTTT.

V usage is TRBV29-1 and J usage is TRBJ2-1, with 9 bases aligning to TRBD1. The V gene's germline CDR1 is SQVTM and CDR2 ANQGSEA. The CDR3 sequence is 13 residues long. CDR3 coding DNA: TGCAGTGCTAAGGGACAGGGAACAAATGAGCAGTTCTTC. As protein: CSAKGQGTNEQFF.

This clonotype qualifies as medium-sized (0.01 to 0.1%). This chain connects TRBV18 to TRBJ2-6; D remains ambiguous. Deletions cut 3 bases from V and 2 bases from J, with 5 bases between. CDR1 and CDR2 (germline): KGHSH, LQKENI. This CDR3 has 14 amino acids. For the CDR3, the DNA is TGTGCCAGCTCACCGGGTGCTGGGGCCAACGTCCTGACTTTC. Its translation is CASSPGAGANVLTF.

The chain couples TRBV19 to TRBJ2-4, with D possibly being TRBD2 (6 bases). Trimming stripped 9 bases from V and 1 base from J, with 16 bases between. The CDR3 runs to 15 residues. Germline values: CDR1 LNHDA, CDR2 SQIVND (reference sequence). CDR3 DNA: TGTGCCAGACGACCGGGGGATCGGGCCAAAAACATTCAGTACTTC. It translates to CARRPGDRAKNIQYF. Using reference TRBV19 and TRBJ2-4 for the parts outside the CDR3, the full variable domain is DGGITQSPKYLFRKEGQNVTLSCEQNLNHDAMYWYRQDPGQGLRLIYYSQIVNDFQKGDIAEGYSVSREKKESFPLTVTSAQKNPTAFYLCARRPGDRAKNIQYFGAGTRLSVL.

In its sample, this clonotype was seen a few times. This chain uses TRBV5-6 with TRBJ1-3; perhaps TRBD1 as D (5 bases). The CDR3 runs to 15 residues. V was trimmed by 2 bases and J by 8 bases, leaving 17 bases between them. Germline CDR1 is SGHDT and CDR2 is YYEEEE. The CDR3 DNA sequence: TGTGCCAGCAGCTTAAGTCGGGGACCTGGGGACACCATATATTTT. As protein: CASSLSRGPGDTIYF.

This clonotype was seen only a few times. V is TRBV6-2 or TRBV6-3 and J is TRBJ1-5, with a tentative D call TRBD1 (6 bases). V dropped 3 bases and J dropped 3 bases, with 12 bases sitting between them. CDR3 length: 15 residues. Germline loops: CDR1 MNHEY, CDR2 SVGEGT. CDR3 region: CASSYLGQINQPQHF. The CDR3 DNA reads TGTGCCAGCAGTTATCTCGGACAGATCAATCAGCCCCAGCATTTT.

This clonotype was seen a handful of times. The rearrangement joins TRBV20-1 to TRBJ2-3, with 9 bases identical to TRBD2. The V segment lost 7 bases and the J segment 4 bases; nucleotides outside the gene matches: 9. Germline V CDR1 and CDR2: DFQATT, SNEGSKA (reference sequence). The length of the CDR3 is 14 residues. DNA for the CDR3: TGCAGTGTCGGCGGGGGGGCGGAATCAGATACGCAGTATTTT. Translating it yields CSVGGGAESDTQYF.

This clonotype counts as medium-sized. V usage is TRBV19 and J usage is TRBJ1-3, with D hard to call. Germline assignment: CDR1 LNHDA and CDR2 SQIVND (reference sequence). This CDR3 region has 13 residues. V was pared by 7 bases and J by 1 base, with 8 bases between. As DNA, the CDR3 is TGTGCCAGTAAAAGTCATTCTGGAAACACCATATATTTT. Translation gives CASKSHSGNTIYF.

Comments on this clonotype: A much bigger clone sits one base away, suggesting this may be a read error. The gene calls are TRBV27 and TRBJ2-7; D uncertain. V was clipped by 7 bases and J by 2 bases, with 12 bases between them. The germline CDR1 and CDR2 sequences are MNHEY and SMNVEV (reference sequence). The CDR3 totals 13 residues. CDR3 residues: CASTSLDAYEQYF. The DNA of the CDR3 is TGTGCCAGCACCAGCCTGGACGCCTACGAGCAGTACTTC.

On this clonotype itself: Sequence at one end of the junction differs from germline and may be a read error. CDR3 region: CSAEFRNMYTEAFF. DNA for the CDR3: TGCAGCGCTGAATTCAGGAACATGTACACTGAAGCTTTCTTT. The V call is TRBV29-1, the J call TRBJ1-1; no definite D call. Germline lookup yields CDR1 SQVTM and CDR2 ANQGSEA. This CDR3 is built from 14 residues.

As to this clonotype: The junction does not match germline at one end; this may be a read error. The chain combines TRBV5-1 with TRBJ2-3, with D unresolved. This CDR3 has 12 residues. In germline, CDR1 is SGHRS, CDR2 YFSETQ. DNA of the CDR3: TGTGCCAGCAGCTTGGCTGGAGATACGCAGTATTTT. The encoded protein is CASSLAGDTQYF.

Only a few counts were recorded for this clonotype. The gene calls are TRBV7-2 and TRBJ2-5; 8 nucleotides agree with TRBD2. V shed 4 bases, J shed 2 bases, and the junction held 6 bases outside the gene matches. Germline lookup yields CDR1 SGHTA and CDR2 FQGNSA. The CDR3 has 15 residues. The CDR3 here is CASSSGGAGQETQYF. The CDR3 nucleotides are TGTGCCAGCAGCTCCGGGGGGGCGGGGCAAGAGACCCAGTACTTC.

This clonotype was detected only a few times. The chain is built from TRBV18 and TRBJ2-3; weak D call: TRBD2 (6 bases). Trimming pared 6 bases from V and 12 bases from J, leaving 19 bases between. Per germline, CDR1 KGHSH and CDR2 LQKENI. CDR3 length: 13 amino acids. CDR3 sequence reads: CASSRLEQIGQYF. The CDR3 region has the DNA TGTGCCAGCTCGCGACTAGAACAGATAGGACAGTATTTT.

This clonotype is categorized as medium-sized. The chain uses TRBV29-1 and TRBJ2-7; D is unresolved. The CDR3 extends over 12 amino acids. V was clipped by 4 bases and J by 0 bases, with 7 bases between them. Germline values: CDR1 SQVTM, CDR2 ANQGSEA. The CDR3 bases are TGCAGCGTTGTCGGCATCTCCTACGAGCAGTACTTC. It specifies CSVVGISYEQYF.

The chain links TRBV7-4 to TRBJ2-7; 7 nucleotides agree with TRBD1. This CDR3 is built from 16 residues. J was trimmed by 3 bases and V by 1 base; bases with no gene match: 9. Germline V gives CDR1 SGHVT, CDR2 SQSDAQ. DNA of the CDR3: TGTGCCAGCAGCTTAGAAGGGGGCGCAGTCGTCTACGAGCAGTACTTC. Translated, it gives CASSLEGGAVVYEQYF.

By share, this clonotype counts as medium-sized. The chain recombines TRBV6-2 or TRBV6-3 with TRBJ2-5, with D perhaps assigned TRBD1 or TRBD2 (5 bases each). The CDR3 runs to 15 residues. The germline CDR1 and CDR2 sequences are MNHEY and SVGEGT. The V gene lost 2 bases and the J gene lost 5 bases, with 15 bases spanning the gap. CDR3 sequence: CASSYAGTNVETQYF. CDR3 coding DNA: TGTGCCAGCAGTTACGCAGGGACGAACGTTGAGACCCAGTACTTC.

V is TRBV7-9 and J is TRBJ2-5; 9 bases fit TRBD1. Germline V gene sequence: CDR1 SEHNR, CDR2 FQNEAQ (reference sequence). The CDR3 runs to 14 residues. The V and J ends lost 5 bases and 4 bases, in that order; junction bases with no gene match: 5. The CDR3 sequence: CASSPGQGGETQYF. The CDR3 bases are TGTGCCAGCAGCCCGGGACAGGGTGGAGAGACCCAGTACTTC.

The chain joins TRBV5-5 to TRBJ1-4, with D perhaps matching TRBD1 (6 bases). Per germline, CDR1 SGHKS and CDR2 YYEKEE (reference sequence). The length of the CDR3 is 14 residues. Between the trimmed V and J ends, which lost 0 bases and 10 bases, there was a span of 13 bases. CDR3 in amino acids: CASSLVGGTGKLFF. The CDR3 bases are TGTGCCAGCAGCTTGGTTGGGGGCACTGGAAAACTGTTTTTT.